The present entry profiles one T cell receptor (beta chain) with its context. Germline V lookup: CDR1 SEHNR, CDR2 FQNEAQ (reference sequence). The CDR3 covers 14 residues. V was trimmed by 1 base and J by 10 bases, leaving 14 bases between them. The PCR employed 60 Vbeta primers together with 13 Jbeta primers. Measured with immunoSEQ multiplex PCR; TCRdb has only the in-frame clones, and not every one. This table has some 130,000 clones, about four fifths appearing once. The data originate from a study of cytomegalovirus exposure and HLA in healthy donors. The chain uses TRBV7-9 and TRBJ2-1, with a tentative D call TRBD1 (5 bases). This receptor was taken from a male donor in good health and CMV-seronegative. The sample comprised PBMCs. CDR3 sequence: CASSLVARVSEQFF. The CDR3 DNA is TGTGCCAGCAGCTTAGTGGCCAGGGTCAGCGAGCAGTTCTTC.